This T cell receptor beta chain stems from a study of shared clonotypes between healthy human individuals. On this clone itself: The antigen is not known.

General study points: Generation of non-shared clonotypes was less probable than generation of clonotypes shared by all four donors.

CD45RO-negative, CCR7-positively selected cells formed the naive CD8 fraction, excluding terminally differentiated effector memory CD45RA+ cells. Measured with immunoSEQ multiplex PCR; TCRdb has only the in-frame clones, and not every one. The table lists about 800,000 clones, around 96% of them singletons. The V and J ends lost 8 bases and 0 bases respectively, with 16 bases between them. Germline loops: CDR1 MRHNA, CDR2 SNTAGT. There are 15 residues in the CDR3. J is TRBJ1-1 and V is TRBV6-4, with D unclear. This sequence originates from a man aged 25 to 40 in good health. The sample taken for sequencing was naive CD8+ T cells sorted from blood. DNA for the CDR3: TGTGCCAGCCCGGGTCGGAATACAGTGAACACTGAAGCTTTCTTT. Translated: CASPGRNTVNTEAFF.